This T cell receptor (beta chain) was recovered during a study of cytomegalovirus exposure and HLA in healthy donors. Broader study findings: Under in vitro conditions, a few CMV-associated chains were confirmed as specific for CMV antigens.

This clone has only a few counts. Its antigen remains unidentified. PCR used 60 Vbeta primers and 13 Jbeta primers. Libraries were prepared by immunoSEQ multiplex PCR; TCRdb keeps only in-frame clonotypes and omits some of them. The table records some 150,000 clones, approximately 90% of them present only once. The germline V and J ends were trimmed by 5 bases and 11 bases, with 12 bases remaining between them. This CDR3 contains 12 residues. Germline V gene data show CDR1 as MNHNS and CDR2 as SASEGT. The sequence came from a woman under 40 in good health and CMV-seronegative. This sequence joins TRBV6-1 and TRBJ1-4; D gene ambiguous. Sequencing was done on a sample of PBMCs. CDR3 protein: CASSNFNTKLFF. DNA of the CDR3: TGTGCCAGCAGTAACTTCAATACCAAACTGTTTTTT.